This T cell receptor beta chain was captured by sequencing in a study of coeliac disease. Study findings and constraints: Few TRB amino acid sequences were shared between samples; most were unique.

V lost 4 bases to trimming and J lost 5 bases, with 15 bases between them. The CDR3 totals 15 residues. CDR1 is MNHEY and CDR2 is SMNVEV in the germline V gene (reference sequence). As concerns this clone: The antigen remains unidentified.

TCRdb's copy holds only in-frame clones and misses some; the assay was immunoSEQ multiplex PCR. The sample lists more than 3,500 clones; about three fifths were seen once. The V call is TRBV27, the J call TRBJ1-5, with D maybe TRBD1 (6 bases). This clonotype was obtained from a human donor with active celiac disease. The sequencing sample was made of intraepithelial lymphocytes from the gut. The CDR3 loop is CASSYTDRDDQPQHF. CDR3 nucleotides: TGTGCCAGCAGTTATACGGACAGAGACGATCAGCCCCAGCATTTT.